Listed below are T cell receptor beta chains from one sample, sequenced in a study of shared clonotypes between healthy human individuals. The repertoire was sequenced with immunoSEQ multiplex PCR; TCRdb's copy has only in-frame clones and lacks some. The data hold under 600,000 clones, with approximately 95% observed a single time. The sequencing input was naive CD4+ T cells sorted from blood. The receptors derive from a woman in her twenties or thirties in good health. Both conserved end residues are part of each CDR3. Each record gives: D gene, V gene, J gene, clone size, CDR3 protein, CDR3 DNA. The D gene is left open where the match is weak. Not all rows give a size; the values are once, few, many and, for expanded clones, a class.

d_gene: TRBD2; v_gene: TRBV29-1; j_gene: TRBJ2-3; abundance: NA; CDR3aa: CSVVYPAGLAGGLFPDTQYF; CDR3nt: TGCAGCGTTGTCTACCCGGCGGGACTAGCGGGAGGGCTCTTCCCAGATACGCAGTATTTT
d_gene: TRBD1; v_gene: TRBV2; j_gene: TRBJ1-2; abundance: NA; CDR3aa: CASRTGGQGMHYGYTF; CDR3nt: TGTGCCAGCAGAACGGGAGGACAGGGTATGCACTATGGCTACACCTTC
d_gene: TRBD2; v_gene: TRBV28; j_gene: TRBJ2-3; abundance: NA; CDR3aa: CASSLWVAGGTDTQYF; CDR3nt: TGTGCCAGCAGTTTATGGGTAGCGGGAGGGACAGATACGCAGTATTTT
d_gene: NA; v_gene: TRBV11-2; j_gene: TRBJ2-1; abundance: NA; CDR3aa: CASSLVQGTARNEQFF; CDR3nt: TGTGCCAGCAGCTTAGTTCAGGGGACGGCACGCAATGAGCAGTTCTTC
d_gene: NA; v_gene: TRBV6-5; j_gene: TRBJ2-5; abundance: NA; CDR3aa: CASSYPPQETQYF; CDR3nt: TGTGCCAGCAGTTACCCACCTCAAGAGACCCAGTACTTC
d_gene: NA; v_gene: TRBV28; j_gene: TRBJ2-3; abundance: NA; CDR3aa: CASSFSPSNTQYF; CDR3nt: TGTGCCAGCAGTTTCTCCCCGAGTAATACGCAGTATTTT
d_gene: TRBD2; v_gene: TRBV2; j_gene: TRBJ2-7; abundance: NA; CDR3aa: CASSEASAGGPYEQYF; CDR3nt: TGTGCCAGCAGTGAAGCGTCTGCGGGAGGGCCGTACGAGCAGTACTTC
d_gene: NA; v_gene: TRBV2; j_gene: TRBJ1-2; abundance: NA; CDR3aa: CASVGGSLNYGYTF; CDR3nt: TGTGCCAGCGTGGGGGGGTCCCTAAACTATGGCTACACCTTC
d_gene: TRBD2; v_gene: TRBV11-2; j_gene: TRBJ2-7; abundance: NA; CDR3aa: CASRGLAGGYEQYF; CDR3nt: TGTGCCAGCAGAGGACTAGCGGGAGGCTACGAGCAGTACTTC
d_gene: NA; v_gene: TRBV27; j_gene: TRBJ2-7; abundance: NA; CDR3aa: CASSLYPSGSYEQYF; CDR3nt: TGTGCCAGCAGTTTATACCCCTCCGGGTCCTACGAGCAGTACTTC
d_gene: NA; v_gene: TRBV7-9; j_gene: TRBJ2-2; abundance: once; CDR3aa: CASSQDTGGTGELFF; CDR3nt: TGTGCCAGCAGCCAAGACACCGGGGGCACCGGGGAGCTGTTTTTT
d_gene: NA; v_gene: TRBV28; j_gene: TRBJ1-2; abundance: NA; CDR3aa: CASSYRGRGYGYTF; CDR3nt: TGTGCCAGCAGCTATCGGGGCAGGGGCTATGGCTACACCTTC
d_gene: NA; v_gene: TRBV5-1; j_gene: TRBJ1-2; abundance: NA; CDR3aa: CASSNRTSGGYTF; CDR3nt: TGCGCCAGCAGCAACCGGACATCTGGGGGCTACACCTTC
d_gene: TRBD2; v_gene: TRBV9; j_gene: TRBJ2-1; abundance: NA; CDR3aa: CASSATGTSNEQFF; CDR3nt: TGTGCCAGCAGTGCTACCGGGACTAGTAATGAGCAGTTCTTC
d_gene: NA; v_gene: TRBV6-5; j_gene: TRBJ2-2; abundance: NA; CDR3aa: CASRSQITGELFF; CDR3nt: TGTGCCAGCAGATCACAGATCACCGGGGAGCTGTTTTTT
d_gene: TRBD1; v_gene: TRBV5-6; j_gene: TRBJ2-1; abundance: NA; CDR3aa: CASSISRDRGVHNEQFF; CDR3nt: TGTGCCAGCAGCATATCCCGGGACAGGGGGGTCCACAATGAGCAGTTCTTC
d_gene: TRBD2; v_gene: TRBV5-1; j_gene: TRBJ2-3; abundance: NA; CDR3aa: CASSRISGSGTDTQYF; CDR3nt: TGCGCCAGCAGTAGGATTAGCGGGTCGGGCACAGATACGCAGTATTTT
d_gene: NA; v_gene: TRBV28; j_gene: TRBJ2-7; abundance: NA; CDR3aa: CASKLTGDEQYF; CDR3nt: TGTGCCAGCAAGTTGACGGGGGACGAGCAGTACTTC
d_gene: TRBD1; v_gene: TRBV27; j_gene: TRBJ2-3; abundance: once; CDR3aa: CASSPDRGQSDTQYF; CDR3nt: TGTGCCAGCAGCCCAGACAGGGGGCAGTCAGATACGCAGTATTTT
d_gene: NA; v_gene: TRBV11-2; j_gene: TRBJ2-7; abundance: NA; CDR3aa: CASSLGGQITYEQYF; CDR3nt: TGTGCCAGCAGCTTAGGAGGACAGATAACCTACGAGCAGTACTTC
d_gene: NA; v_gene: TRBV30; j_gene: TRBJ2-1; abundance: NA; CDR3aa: CAWDSYNEQFF; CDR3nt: TGTGCCTGGGACAGTTACAATGAGCAGTTCTTC
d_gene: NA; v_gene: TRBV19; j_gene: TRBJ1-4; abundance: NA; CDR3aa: CASSNRGPTGVGEKLFF; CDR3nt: TGTGCCAGTAGTAATCGAGGGCCGACCGGGGTCGGAGAAAAACTGTTTTTT
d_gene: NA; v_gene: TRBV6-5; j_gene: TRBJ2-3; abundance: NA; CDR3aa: CASSSAGGETQYF; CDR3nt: TGTGCCAGCAGTTCCGCGGGCGGGGAGACGCAGTATTTT
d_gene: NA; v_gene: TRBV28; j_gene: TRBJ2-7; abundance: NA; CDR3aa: CASSLRVWYEQYF; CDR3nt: TGTGCCAGCAGCTTGCGCGTTTGGTACGAGCAGTACTTC
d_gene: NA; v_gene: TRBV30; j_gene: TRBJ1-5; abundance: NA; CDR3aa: CAWSKMGNQPQHF; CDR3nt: TGTGCCTGGAGTAAGATGGGGAATCAGCCCCAGCATTTT
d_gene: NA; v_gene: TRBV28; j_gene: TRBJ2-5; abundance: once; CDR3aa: CASSEGDQETQYF; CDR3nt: TGTGCCAGCAGTGAGGGGGATCAAGAGACCCAGTACTTC
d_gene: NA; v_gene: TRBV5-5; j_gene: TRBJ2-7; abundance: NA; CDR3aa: CASSSAGFFYEQYF; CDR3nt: TGTGCCAGCAGCTCCGCGGGATTCTTTTACGAGCAGTACTTC
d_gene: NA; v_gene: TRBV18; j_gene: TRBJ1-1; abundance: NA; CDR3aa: CASHSISENTEAFF; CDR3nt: TGTGCCAGCCACAGCATATCAGAGAACACTGAAGCTTTCTTT
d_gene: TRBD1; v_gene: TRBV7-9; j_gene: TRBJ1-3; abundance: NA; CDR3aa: CASSPPGTGTTIYF; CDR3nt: TGTGCCAGCAGCCCTCCGGGGACAGGGACCACCATATATTTT